This T cell receptor (beta chain) was observed in a study of blood T cell repertoires in COVID-19. The CDR3 spans 16 residues. Deletions cut 5 bases from V and 0 bases from J, with 11 bases between. Per germline, CDR1 SGHTA and CDR2 FQGNSA. The assay was immunoSEQ multiplex PCR, and TCRdb's table has in-frame clones only and misses some. The table has 220,000 or so clones, 70% to 85% seen once. V gene TRBV7-2 combines with J gene TRBJ2-6, with D unclear. The specimen sequenced was PBMCs or T cells enriched from blood (not recorded which). The clonotype was recovered from a woman aged 60-75 years who had recovered from COVID-19. For the CDR3, the DNA is TGTGCCAGCAGCGTCGGGTCAGCCTCTGGGGCCAACGTCCTGACTTTC. This gives the protein CASSVGSASGANVLTF. The whole variable domain, filled in from reference TRBV7-2 and TRBJ2-6, reads GAGVSQSPSNKVTEKGKDVELRCDPISGHTALYWYRQSLGQGLEFLIYFQGNSAPDKSGLPSDRFSAERTGGSVSTLTIQRTQQEDSAVYLCASSVGSASGANVLTFGAGSRLTVL.